This T cell receptor (beta chain) came from a study of response to subunit inactivated influenza vaccine. General observations from the study: Authors suggested each seasonal flu vaccination may recruit only limited numbers of new T cells.

Each CDR3 protein is one row after TCRdb ran MiXCR on the RT-PCR reads. The data contain fewer than 600,000 distinct CDR3 sequences, approximately 6.9% of them seen just once; the ten biggest clones take up 13%. The CDR3 has 14 amino acids. V was trimmed by 4 bases and J by 4 bases, leaving 14 bases between them. The V gene's germline CDR1 is SGHKS and CDR2 YYEKEE (reference sequence). A note on this clonotype: Its antigen is still unknown.

The gene calls are TRBV5-5 and TRBJ1-2, with no clear D. The clonotype was recovered from a man aged 50 to 69 who received an inactivated influenza vaccine. The sequencing here drew on PBMCs from blood, taken less than 25 months after vaccination. CDR3 in amino acids: CASSPQDLGYGYTF. CDR3 DNA: TGTGCCAGCAGCCCCCAGGACCTAGGCTATGGCTACACCTTC.